There are many counts of the clone carrying this T cell receptor (beta chain). What it recognizes is unknown. This sample stems from a study of type 1 regulatory T cells. This CDR3 contains 12 residues. Germline CDR1 reads SQVTM; CDR2 reads ANQGSEA. TCRdb ran MiXCR on the reads and lists one entry per CDR3 protein. The profile covers about 39,000 distinct CDR3 sequences, with 9% to 15% appearing a single time and over 7% taken by the ten largest. V usage is TRBV29-1 and J usage is TRBJ1-5, with D perhaps matching TRBD1 (6 bases). Sequencing input: cultured non-Tr1 T cells, either the whole culture or a sorted T cell fraction (not recorded which). The receptor was derived from a human donor in good health. The CDR3 region is CRVPTGNQPQHF. CDR3 DNA: TGCAGGGTCCCTACAGGGAATCAGCCCCAGCATTTT. The variable domain in full, with the rest retrieved from reference TRBV29-1 and TRBJ1-5, is SAVISQKPSRDICQRGTSLTIQCQVDSQVTMMFWYRQQPGQSLTLIATANQGSEATYESGFVIDKFPISRPNLTFSTLTVSNMSPEDSSIYLCRVPTGNQPQHFGDGTRLSIL.